This TCR beta chain was identified in a study of cytomegalovirus exposure and HLA in healthy donors. Notes on the study in general: In a later analysis, parvovirus B19, influenza, CMV and Epstein-Barr virus appeared linked to several top co-occurrence clusters. Versus the roughly 700-donor mean, an Asian-associated ancestry cluster reportedly showed fewer N-insertions in a later analysis. The study listed approximately 160 cytomegalovirus-associated TCR beta chains. It was reported that the classifier diagnosed cytomegalovirus status with high specificity and sensitivity in both the original and validation cohorts.

This clone was observed a single time. The antigen is not known. PCR used 60 Vbeta primers and 13 Jbeta primers. Repertoires were generated with immunoSEQ multiplex PCR, while TCRdb's copy carries only in-frame clones and drops some. The table has about 120,000 clones, around 75% seen once; the top ten hold around 1.6%. This TCR derives from a woman younger than 35 in good health and CMV-seronegative. Sequenced material: PBMCs.

In DNA form, the CDR3 reads TGTGCCAGCCCGGGACAGCAGAACACCGGGGAGCTGTTTTTT. This translates into CASPGQQNTGELFF. This chain joins TRBV6-1 and TRBJ2-2; TRBD1 aligns across 7 bases. The germline V gene encodes CDR1 MNHNS and CDR2 SASEGT. The CDR3 spans 14 residues. After removal of 8 bases from V and 1 base from J, the junction contained 4 bases not matched to a gene.